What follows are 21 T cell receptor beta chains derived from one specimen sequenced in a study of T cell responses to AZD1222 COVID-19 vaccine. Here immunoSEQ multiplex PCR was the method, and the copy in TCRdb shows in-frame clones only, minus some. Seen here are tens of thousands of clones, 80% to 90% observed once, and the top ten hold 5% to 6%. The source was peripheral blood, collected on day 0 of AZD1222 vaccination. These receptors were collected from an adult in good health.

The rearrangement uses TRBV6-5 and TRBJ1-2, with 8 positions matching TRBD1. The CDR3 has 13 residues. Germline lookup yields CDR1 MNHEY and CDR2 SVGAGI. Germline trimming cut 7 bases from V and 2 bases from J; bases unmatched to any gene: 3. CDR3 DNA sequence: TGTGCCAGCAAGAGACAGGGGAACTATGGCTACACCTTC. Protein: CASKRQGNYGYTF.

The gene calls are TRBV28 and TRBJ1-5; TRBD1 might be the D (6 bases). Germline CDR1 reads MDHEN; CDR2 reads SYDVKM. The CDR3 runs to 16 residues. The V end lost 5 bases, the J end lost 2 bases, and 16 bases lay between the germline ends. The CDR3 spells CASSIKQGRGNQPQHF. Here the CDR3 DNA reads TGTGCCAGCAGTATCAAACAGGGACGTGGCAATCAGCCCCAGCATTTT.

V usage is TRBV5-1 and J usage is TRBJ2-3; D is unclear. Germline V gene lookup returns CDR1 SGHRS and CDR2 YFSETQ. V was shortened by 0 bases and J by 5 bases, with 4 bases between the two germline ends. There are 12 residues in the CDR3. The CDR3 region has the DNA TGCGCCAGCAGCTTGGGGGGAGATACGCAGTATTTT. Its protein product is CASSLGGDTQYF.

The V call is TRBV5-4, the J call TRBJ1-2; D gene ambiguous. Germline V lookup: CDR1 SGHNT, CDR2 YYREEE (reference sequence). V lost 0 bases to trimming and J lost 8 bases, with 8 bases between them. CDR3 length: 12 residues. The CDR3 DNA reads TGTGCCAGCAGCTTGGGGGTGGAGGGCTACACCTTC. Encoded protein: CASSLGVEGYTF.

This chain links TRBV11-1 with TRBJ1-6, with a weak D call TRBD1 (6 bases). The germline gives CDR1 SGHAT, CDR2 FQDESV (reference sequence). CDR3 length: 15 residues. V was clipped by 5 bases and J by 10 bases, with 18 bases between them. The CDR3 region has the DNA TGTGCCAGCAGCAGGGGGGTCGGGGGCAACTCACCCCTCCACTTT. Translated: CASSRGVGGNSPLHF.

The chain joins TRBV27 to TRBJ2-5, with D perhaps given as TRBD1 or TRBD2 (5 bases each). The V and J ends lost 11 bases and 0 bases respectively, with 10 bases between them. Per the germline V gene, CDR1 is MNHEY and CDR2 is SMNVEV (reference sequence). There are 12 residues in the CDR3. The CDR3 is CAVRDHQETQYF. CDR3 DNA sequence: TGTGCCGTCAGGGACCACCAAGAGACCCAGTACTTC.

This CDR3 reads CASSLIQGGLAEAFF. CDR3 nucleotides: TGTGCCAGCAGCTTGATACAGGGGGGTCTTGCTGAAGCTTTCTTT. This sequence joins TRBV5-6 and TRBJ1-1; 8 nucleotides agree with TRBD1. The V gene's germline CDR1 is SGHDT and CDR2 YYEEEE. The V segment lost 1 base and the J segment 6 bases; nucleotides outside the gene matches: 8. The CDR3 sequence is 15 residues long.

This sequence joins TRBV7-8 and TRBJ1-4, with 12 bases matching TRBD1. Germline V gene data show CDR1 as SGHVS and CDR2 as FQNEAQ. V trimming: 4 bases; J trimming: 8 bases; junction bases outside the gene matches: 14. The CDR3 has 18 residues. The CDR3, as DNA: TGTGCCAGCAGCTATTCCACCGGGACAGGGGGCATTGGGGAAAAACTGTTTTTT. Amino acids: CASSYSTGTGGIGEKLFF.

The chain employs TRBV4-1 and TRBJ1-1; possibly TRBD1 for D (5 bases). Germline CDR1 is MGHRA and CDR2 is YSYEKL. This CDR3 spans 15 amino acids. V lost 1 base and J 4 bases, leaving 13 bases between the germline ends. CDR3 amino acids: CASSQAAGLLTEAFF. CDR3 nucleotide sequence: TGCGCCAGCAGCCAAGCGGCAGGGCTGCTCACTGAAGCTTTCTTT.

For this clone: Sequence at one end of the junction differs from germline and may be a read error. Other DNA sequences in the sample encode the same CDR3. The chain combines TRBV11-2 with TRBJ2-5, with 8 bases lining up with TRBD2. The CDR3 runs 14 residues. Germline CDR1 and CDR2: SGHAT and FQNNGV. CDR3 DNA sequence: TGCGCCAGCAGTCCGAGCGGGGGAGGGGAGACCCAGTACTTC. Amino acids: CASSPSGGGETQYF.

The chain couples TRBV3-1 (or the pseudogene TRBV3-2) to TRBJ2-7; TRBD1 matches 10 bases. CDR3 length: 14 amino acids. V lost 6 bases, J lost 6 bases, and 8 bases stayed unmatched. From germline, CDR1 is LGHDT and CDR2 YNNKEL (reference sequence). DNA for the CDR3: TGTGCCAGCAGGGGACCGGGACAGGGGCGCGAGCAGTACTTC. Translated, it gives CASRGPGQGREQYF.

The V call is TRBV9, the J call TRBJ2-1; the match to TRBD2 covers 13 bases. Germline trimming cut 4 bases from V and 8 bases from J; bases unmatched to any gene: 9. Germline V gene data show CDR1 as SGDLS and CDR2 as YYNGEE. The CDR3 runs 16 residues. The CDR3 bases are TGTGCCAGCAGCACCCGTGGGGGACTAGCGGGGCATGAGCAGTTCTTC. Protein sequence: CASSTRGGLAGHEQFF.

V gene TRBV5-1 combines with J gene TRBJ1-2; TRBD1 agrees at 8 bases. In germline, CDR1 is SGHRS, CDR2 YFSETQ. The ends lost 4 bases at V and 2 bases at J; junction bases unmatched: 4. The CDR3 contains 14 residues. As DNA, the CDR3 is TGCGCCAGCAGCCCCCGGACAGGGAACTATGGCTACACCTTC. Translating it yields CASSPRTGNYGYTF.

In DNA, the CDR3 is TGTGCCAGCAGCGTAGCGGGGGGTGCCGAAAAACTGTTTTTT. Translation: CASSVAGGAEKLFF. The chain has TRBV9 and TRBJ1-4; tentative D call: TRBD1 (5 bases). Trimming removed 0 bases at V and 8 bases at J, with 11 bases between. Germline V gene data show CDR1 as SGDLS and CDR2 as YYNGEE. This CDR3 is 14 amino acids long.

Here the CDR3 reads CASKGLAGPDTQYF. The CDR3 region has the DNA TGTGCCAGTAAGGGACTAGCGGGGCCAGATACGCAGTATTTT. V usage is TRBV19 and J usage is TRBJ2-3; TRBD2 aligns across 13 bases. Germline V gene data show CDR1 as LNHDA and CDR2 as SQIVND (reference sequence). V shed 7 bases and J 4 bases; nucleotides not matched to a gene: 2. This CDR3 has 14 amino acids. The full variable domain, its missing parts supplied by reference TRBV19 and TRBJ2-3, is DGGITQSPKYLFRKEGQNVTLSCEQNLNHDAMYWYRQDPGQGLRLIYYSQIVNDFQKGDIAEGYSVSREKKESFPLTVTSAQKNPTAFYLCASKGLAGPDTQYFGPGTRLTVL.

In nucleotides, the CDR3 is TGTGCCAGCCTTGACAGGGGCGGTAGAGAGACCCAGTACTTC. Amino acids: CASLDRGGRETQYF. The J gene is TRBJ2-5, the V gene TRBV2; 8 nucleotides align to TRBD1. The CDR3 runs 14 residues. The V gene's germline CDR1 is SNHLY and CDR2 FYNNEI. The V and J ends lost 8 bases and 4 bases, in that order; junction bases with no gene match: 9.

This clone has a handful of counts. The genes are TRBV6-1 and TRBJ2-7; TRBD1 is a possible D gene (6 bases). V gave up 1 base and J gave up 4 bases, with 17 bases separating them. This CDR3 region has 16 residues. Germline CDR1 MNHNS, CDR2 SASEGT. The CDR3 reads CASSEGGPQGLYEQYF. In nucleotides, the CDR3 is TGTGCCAGCAGTGAAGGGGGGCCCCAAGGCTTATACGAGCAGTACTTC.

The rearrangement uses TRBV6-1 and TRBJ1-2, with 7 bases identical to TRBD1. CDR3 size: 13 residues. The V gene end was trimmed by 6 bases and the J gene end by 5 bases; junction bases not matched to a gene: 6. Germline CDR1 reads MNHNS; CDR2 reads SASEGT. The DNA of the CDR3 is TGTGCCAGCAGCCCCACAGGGGATTATGGCTACACCTTC. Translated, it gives CASSPTGDYGYTF.

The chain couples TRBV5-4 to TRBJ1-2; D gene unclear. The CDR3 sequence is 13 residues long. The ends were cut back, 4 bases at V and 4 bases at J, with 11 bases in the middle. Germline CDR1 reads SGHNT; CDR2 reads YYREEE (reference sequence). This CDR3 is CASSTPGSYGYTF. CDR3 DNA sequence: TGTGCCAGCAGCACCCCGGGGAGCTATGGCTACACCTTC.

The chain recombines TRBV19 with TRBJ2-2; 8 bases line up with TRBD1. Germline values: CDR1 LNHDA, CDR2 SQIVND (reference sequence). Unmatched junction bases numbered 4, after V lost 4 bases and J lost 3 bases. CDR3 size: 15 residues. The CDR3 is CASSTRTGYTGELFF. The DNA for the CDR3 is TGTGCCAGTAGTACCCGGACAGGGTACACCGGGGAGCTGTTTTTT.

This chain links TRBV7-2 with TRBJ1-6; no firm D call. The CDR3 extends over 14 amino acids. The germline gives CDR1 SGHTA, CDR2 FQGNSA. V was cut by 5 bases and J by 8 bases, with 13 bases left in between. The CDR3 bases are TGTGCCAGCAGCCCGGGTCCTACGGATTCACCCCTCCACTTT. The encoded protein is CASSPGPTDSPLHF.